A selection of T cell receptor beta chains follows, all from one sample in a study of vaccination effects on CD4 cells after COVID-19. Sequenced by immunoSEQ multiplex PCR; TCRdb stores in-frame clones only, minus some. The data show approximately 76,000 clones, with about 79% seen just once and under 12% held by the top ten. These receptors' targets are unknown. The specimen comprised CD4+ T cells from PBMCs cultured with SARS-CoV-2 spike peptides, sampled before COVID-19 vaccination. The receptors were gathered from a human donor who received a COVID-19 vaccine. Each CDR3 is given with its conserved first and last residue. The D gene is left open where the match is weak. Clone size is given for some rows only: seen once, a few or many times, or a class if the clone is expanded.

TRBV15	-	-	TRBJ1-2	16	CATSRGGTMGLNGYTF	TGTGCCACCAGCAGAGGGGGGACAATGGGGTTAAATGGCTACACCTTC
TRBV20-1	-	-	TRBJ2-1	11	CSASFLNEQFF	TGCAGTGCTAGTTTTCTAAATGAGCAGTTCTTC
TRBV6-4	-	-	TRBJ1-2	12	CASSEGGGGYTF	TGTGCCAGCAGTGAGGGGGGCGGCGGCTACACCTTC
TRBV14	-	-	TRBJ2-1	13	CASSRQGARQAFF	TGTGCCAGCAGCCGACAAGGGGCACGGCAAGCGTTCTTC
TRBV5-1	-	-	TRBJ1-1	16	CASSLGGRPPVSEAFF	TGCGCCAGCAGCTTGGGTGGACGGCCCCCAGTTTCTGAAGCTTTCTTT
TRBV4-1	once	-	TRBJ1-2	12	CASSQSNYGYTF	TGCGCCAGCAGCCAAAGTAACTATGGCTACACCTTC
TRBV28	few	-	TRBJ2-2	18	CASTPGGGGISNTGELFF	TGTGCCAGCACCCCTGGAGGAGGGGGAATCTCGAACACCGGGGAGCTGTTTTTT
TRBV9	-	-	TRBJ1-1	13	CASSVVGVTEAFF	TGTGCCAGCAGCGTAGTCGGGGTCACTGAAGCTTTCTTT
TRBV29-1	-	-	TRBJ2-5	13	CSVEVVYRETQYF	TGCAGCGTTGAGGTGGTCTACAGAGAGACCCAGTACTTC
TRBV10-3	-	-	TRBJ1-3	16	CAISPQGLGTGNTIYF	TGTGCCATCAGTCCCCAGGGTTTGGGGACTGGAAACACCATATATTTT
TRBV6-5	-	-	TRBJ1-4	15	CASSYVPSTNEKLFF	TGTGCCAGCAGTTACGTCCCATCAACTAATGAAAAACTGTTTTTT
TRBV5-1	-	TRBD2	TRBJ2-1	15	CASSSTSGVYNEQFF	TGCGCCAGCAGCTCGACTAGCGGGGTCTACAATGAGCAGTTCTTC
TRBV5-1	once	-	TRBJ1-2	13	CASSLVANYGYTF	TGCGCCAGCAGCTTGGTAGCCAACTATGGCTACACCTTC
TRBV7-3	-	-	TRBJ2-2	15	CASSRPGTNTGELFF	TGTGCCAGCAGCCGCCCGGGGACGAACACCGGGGAGCTGTTTTTT
TRBV28	-	-	TRBJ1-2	13	CASSRDGNYGYTF	TGTGCCAGCAGTCGGGACGGAAACTATGGCTACACCTTC
TRBV30	-	-	TRBJ2-2	17	CAWRSANSILRAGELFF	TGTGCCTGGAGGTCTGCAAACTCAATTTTAAGGGCCGGGGAGCTGTTTTTT
TRBV28	-	-	TRBJ1-1	12	CASRVGSTEAFF	TGTGCCAGCAGGGTCGGGAGTACTGAAGCTTTCTTT
TRBV24-1	-	TRBD2	TRBJ2-3	16	CATSDATSGGTDTQYF	TGTGCCACCAGTGATGCCACTAGCGGGGGCACAGATACGCAGTATTTT
TRBV5-1	-	-	TRBJ1-1	13	CASSPTGNTEAFF	TGCGCCAGCAGCCCAACAGGGAACACTGAAGCTTTCTTT
TRBV28	-	TRBD1	TRBJ1-5	18	CASSFRPGQGRGNQPQHF	TGTGCCAGCAGTTTCCGCCCGGGACAGGGACGAGGCAATCAGCCCCAGCATTTT
TRBV12-3/TRBV12-4	once	TRBD1	TRBJ1-1	13	CASGSGGITEAFF	TGTGCCAGCGGCTCAGGGGGAATCACTGAAGCTTTCTTT
TRBV18	-	TRBD1	TRBJ2-6	19	CASSPTSMTGLTGANVLTF	TGTGCCAGCTCGCCAACCTCGATGACAGGGCTAACTGGGGCCAACGTCCTGACTTTC
TRBV18	-	TRBD1	TRBJ1-2	13	CASSRVTGDGYTF	TGTGCCAGCTCACGGGTAACAGGGGATGGCTACACCTTC
TRBV30	-	-	TRBJ2-5	13	CAWSRPGGETQYF	TGTGCCTGGAGTAGGCCAGGGGGGGAGACCCAGTACTTC